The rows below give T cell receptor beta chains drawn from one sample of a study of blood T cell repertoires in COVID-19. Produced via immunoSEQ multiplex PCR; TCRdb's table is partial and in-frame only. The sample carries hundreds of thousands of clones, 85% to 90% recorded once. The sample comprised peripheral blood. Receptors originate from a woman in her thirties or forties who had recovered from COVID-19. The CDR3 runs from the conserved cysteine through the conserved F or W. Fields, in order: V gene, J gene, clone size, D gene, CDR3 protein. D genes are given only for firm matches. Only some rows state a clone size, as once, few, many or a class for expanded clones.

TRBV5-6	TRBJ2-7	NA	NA	CASRGRDSDEQYF
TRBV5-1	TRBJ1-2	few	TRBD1	CASSWTGDGGYTF
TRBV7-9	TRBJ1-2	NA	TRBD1	CASSTRQGSIYGYTF
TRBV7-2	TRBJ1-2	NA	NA	CASSLQQNYGYTF
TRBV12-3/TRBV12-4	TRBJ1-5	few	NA	CASSFFEDQPQHF
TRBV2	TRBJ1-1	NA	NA	CASSGARPGKTEAFF
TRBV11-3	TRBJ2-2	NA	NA	CASSLRTGVPGELFF
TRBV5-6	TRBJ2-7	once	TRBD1	CASSETGTGNEQYF
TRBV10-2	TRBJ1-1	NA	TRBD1	CASSEPQGAQNTEAFF
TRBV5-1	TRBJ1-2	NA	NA	CASSLAQNYGYTF
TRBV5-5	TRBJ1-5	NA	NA	CASSLGENQPQHF
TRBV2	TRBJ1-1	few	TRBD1	CASSEAGGFGTFF
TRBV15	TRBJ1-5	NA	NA	CATSRDLSALPQHF
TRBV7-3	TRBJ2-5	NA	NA	CASSLAGAGETQYF
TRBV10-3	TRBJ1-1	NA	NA	CAIRGDTKNTEAFF
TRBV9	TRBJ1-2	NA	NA	CASSVARLNYGYTF
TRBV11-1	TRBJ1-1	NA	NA	CASSPGAWDTEAFF
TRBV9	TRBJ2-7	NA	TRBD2	CASSVVASGAGEQYF
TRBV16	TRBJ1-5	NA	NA	CASSQIGASIQPQHF
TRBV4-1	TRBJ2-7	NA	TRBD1	CASSQYGTGDEQYF
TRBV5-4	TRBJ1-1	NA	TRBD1	CASSLGTGGIWTEAFF
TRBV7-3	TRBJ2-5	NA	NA	CASSLGGAEMTQYF
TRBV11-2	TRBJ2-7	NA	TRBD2	CASSLLGTSGIYEQYF
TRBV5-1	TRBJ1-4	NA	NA	CASSLEGVADEKLFF
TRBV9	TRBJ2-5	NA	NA	CASSVALLGSGEGGQETQYF
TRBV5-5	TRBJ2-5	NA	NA	CASSLRGETQYF
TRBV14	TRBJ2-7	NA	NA	CASSQDGRRSHEQYF
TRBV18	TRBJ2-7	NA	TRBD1	CASSPLADRTGFKQYF
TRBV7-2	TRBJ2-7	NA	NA	CASSSQPSGYEQYF
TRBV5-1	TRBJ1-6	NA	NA	CASSTGTRNSPLHF